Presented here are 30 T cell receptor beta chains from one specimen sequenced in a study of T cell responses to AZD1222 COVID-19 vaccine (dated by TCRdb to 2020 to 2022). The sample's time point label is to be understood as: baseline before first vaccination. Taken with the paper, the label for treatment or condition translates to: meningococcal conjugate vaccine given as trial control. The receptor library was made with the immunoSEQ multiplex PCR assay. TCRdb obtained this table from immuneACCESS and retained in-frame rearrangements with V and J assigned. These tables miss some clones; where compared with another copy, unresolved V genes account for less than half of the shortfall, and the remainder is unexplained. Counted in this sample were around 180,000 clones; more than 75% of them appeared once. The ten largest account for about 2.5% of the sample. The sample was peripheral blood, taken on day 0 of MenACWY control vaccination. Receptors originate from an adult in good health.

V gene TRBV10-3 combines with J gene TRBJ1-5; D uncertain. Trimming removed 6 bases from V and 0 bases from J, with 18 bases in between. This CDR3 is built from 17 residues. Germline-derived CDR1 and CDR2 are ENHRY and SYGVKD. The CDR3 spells CAIREREPTYSNQPQHF. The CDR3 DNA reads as TGTGCCATCAGGGAAAGGGAGCCGACTTATAGCAATCAGCCCCAGCATTTT.

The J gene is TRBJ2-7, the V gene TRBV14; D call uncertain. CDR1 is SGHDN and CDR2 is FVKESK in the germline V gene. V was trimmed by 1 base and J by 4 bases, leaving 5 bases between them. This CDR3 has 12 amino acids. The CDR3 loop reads CASSQVRYEQYF. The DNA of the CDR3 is TGTGCCAGCAGCCAAGTGAGGTACGAGCAGTACTTC.

The CDR3 region has the DNA TGTGCCAGCAACCCCGGGACCTCTCTTAACTATGGCTACACCTTC. Translation: CASNPGTSLNYGYTF. The chain carries TRBV2 and TRBJ1-2; TRBD1 might be the D (5 bases). The V end lost 7 bases, the J end lost 1 base, and 16 bases lay between the germline ends. The CDR3 covers 15 residues. Germline V gives CDR1 SNHLY, CDR2 FYNNEI.

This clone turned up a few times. The CDR3 spells CATSRTGDSGANVLTF. Written as DNA, the CDR3 is TGTGCCACCAGCAGGACAGGTGACTCTGGGGCCAACGTCCTGACTTTC. The rearrangement links TRBV15 to TRBJ2-6; D is perhaps TRBD1 (6 bases). The germline V gene has CDR1 LNHNV and CDR2 YYDKDF (reference sequence). V dropped 3 bases and J dropped 0 bases, with 9 bases sitting between them. This CDR3 region has 16 residues.

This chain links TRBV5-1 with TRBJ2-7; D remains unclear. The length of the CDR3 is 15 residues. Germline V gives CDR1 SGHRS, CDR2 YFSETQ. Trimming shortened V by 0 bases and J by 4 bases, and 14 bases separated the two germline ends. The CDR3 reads CASSLDGSRPYEQYF. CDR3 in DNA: TGCGCCAGCAGCTTGGACGGCTCCCGGCCATACGAGCAGTACTTC.

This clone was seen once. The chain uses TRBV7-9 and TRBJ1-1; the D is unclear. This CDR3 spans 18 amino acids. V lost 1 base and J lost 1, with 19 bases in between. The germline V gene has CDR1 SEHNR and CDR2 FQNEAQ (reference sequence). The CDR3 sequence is CASSLVDGVGWGNTEAFF. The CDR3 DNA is TGTGCCAGCAGCTTAGTTGATGGGGTGGGCTGGGGGAACACTGAAGCTTTCTTT.

CDR3 loop: CASSLHGANTEAFF. CDR3 coding DNA: TGTGCCAGCAGCTTACACGGGGCTAACACTGAAGCTTTCTTT. The V call is TRBV11-3, the J call TRBJ1-1; possible D gene TRBD1, 5 bases. CDR1 SGHNT and CDR2 YENEEA come from the germline V gene. The CDR3 length is 14 residues. V lost 2 bases and J lost 2, with 9 bases in between.

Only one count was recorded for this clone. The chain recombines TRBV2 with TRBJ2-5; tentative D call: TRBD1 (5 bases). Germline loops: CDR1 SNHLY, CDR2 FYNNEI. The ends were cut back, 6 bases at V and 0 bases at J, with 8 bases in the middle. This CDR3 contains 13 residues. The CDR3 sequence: CASRTDNQETQYF. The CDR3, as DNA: TGTGCCAGCAGGACAGATAACCAAGAGACCCAGTACTTC.

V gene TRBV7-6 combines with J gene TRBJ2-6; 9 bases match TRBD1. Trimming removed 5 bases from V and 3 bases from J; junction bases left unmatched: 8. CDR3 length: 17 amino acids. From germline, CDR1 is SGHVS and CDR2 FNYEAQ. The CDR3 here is CASSGRTGDFGANVLTF. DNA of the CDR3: TGTGCCAGCAGCGGAAGGACAGGGGACTTTGGGGCCAACGTCCTGACTTTC.

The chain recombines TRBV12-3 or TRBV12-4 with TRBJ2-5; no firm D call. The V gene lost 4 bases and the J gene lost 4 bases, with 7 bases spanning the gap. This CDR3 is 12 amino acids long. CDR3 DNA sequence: TGTGCCAGCAGTTGGTCTTCAGAGACCCAGTACTTC. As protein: CASSWSSETQYF.

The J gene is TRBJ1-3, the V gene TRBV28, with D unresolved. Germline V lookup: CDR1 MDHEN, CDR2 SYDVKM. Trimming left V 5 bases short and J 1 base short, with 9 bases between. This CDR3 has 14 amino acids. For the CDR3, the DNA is TGTGCCAGCAGTAGGGCGGGATCTGGAAACACCATATATTTT. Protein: CASSRAGSGNTIYF.

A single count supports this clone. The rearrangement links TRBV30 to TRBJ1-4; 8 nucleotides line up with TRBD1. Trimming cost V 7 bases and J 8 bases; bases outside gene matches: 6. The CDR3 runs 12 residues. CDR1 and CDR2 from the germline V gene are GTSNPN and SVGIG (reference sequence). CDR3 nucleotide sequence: TGTGCCTTGGACAGGGCAAAGGAAAAACTGTTTTTT. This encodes CALDRAKEKLFF.

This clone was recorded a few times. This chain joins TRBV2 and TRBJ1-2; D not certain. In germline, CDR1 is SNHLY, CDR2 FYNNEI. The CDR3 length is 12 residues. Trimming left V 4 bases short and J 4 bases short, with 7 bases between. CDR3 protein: CASSVEGYGYTF. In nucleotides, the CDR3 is TGTGCCAGCAGTGTCGAAGGCTATGGCTACACCTTC.

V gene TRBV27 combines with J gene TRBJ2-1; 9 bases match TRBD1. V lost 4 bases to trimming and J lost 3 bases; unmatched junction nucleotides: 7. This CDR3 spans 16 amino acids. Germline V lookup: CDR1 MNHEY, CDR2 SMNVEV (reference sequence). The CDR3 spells CASSSNRGHGYNEQFF. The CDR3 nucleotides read TGTGCCAGCAGTTCTAACAGGGGGCACGGCTACAATGAGCAGTTCTTC.

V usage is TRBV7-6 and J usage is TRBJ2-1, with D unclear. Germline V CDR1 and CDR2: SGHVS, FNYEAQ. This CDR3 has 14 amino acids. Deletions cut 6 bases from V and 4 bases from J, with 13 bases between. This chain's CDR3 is CASSFGEGYNEQFF. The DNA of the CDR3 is TGTGCCAGCAGTTTTGGGGAAGGGTACAATGAGCAGTTCTTC.

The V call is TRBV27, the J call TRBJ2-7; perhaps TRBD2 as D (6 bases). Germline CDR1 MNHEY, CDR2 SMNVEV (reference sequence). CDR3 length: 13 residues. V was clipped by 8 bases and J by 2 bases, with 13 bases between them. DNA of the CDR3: TGTGCCAGCCGGAGGGACGGTCCCTACGAGCAGTACTTC. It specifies CASRRDGPYEQYF.

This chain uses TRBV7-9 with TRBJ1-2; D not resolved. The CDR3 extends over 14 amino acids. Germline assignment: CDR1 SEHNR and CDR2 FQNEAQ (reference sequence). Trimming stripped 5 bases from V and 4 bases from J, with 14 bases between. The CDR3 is CASSPIRTPYGYTF. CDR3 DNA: TGTGCCAGCAGCCCTATACGGACGCCCTATGGCTACACCTTC.

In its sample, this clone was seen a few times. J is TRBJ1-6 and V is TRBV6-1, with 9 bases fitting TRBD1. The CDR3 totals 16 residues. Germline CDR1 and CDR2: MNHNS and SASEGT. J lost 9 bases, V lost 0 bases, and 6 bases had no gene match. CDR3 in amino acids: CASSEAPGQGFSPLHF. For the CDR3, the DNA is TGTGCCAGCAGTGAAGCGCCGGGACAGGGTTTTTCACCCCTCCACTTT.

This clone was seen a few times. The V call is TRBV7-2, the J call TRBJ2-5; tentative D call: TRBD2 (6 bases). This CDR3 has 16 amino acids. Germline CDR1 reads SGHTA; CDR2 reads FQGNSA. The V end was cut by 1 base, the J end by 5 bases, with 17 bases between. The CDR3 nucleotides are TGTGCCAGCAGCTTAGAAGGGAGCGGGTTATCGGAGACCCAGTACTTC. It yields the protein CASSLEGSGLSETQYF.

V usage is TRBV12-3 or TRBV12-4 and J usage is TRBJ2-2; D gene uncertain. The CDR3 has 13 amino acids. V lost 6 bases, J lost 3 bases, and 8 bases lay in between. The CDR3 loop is CASRQEYTGELFF. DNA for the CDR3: TGTGCCAGCAGGCAGGAGTACACCGGGGAGCTGTTTTTT.

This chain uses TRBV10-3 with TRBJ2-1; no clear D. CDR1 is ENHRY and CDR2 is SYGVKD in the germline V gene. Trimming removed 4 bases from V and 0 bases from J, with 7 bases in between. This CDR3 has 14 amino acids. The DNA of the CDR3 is TGTGCCATCAGTGTCGAGAGCTCCTACAATGAGCAGTTCTTC. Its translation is CAISVESSYNEQFF.

CDR3 sequence: CASRIVSLSYNSPLHF. Written as DNA, the CDR3 is TGTGCCAGCAGGATTGTAAGCCTTTCCTATAATTCACCCCTCCACTTT. This rearrangement joins TRBV28 to TRBJ1-6; D unclear. The CDR3 length is 16 residues. The V gene lost 6 bases and the J gene lost 1 base, with 13 bases spanning the gap. Per germline, CDR1 MDHEN and CDR2 SYDVKM.

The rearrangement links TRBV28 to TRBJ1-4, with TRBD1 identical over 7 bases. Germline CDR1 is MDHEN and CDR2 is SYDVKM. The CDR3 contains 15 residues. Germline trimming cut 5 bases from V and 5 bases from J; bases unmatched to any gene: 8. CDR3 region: CASSRVGTENEKLFF. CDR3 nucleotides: TGTGCCAGCAGTCGAGTCGGGACAGAAAATGAAAAACTGTTTTTT.

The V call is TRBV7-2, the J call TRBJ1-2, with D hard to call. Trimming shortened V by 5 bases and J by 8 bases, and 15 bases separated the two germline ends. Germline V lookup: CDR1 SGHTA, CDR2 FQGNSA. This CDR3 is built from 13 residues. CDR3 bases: TGTGCCAGCAGCGTTTGGACTGCTTTAGGCTACACCTTC. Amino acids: CASSVWTALGYTF.

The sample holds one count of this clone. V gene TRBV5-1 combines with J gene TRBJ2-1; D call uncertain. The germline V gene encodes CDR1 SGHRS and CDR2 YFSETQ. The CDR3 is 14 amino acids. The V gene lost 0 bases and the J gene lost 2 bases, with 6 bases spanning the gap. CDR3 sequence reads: CASSLVAAYNEQFF. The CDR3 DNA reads TGCGCCAGCAGCTTGGTGGCGGCCTACAATGAGCAGTTCTTC. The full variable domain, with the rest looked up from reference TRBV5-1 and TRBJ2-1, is KAGVTQTPRYLIKTRGQQVTLSCSPISGHRSVSWYQQTPGQGLQFLFEYFSETQRNKGNFPGRFSGRQFSNSRSEMNVSTLELGDSALYLCASSLVAAYNEQFFGPGTRLTVL.

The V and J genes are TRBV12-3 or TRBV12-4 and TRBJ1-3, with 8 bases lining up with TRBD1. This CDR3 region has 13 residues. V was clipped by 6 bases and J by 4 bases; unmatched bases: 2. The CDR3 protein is CASRDRAGNTIYF. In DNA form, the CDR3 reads TGTGCCAGCAGGGACAGGGCCGGAAACACCATATATTTT.

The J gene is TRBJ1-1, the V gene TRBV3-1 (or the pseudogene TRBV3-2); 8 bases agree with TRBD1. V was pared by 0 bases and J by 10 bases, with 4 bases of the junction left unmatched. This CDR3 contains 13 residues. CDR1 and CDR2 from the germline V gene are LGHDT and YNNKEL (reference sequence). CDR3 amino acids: CASSQERTGRAFF. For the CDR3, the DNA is TGTGCCAGCAGCCAAGAGAGGACAGGGCGAGCTTTCTTT.

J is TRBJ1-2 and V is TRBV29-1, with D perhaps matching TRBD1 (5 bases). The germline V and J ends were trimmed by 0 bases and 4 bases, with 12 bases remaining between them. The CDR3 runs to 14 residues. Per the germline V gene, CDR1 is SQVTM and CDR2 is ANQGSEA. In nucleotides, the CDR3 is TGCAGCGTTGAAGATCGGTCAGGGCGCTATGGCTACACCTTC. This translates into CSVEDRSGRYGYTF.

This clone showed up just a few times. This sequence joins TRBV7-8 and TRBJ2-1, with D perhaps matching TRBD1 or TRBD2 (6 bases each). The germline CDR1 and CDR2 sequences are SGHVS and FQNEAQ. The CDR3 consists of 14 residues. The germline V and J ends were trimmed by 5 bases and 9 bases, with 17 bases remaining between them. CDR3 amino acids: CASSPMGGWSEQFF. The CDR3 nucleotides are TGTGCCAGCAGCCCAATGGGGGGCTGGAGTGAGCAGTTCTTC.

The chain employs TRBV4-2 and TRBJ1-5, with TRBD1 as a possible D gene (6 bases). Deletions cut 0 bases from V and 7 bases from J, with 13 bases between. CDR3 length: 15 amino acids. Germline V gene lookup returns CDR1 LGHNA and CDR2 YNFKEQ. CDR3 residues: CASSQDRGDDQPQHF. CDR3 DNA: TGTGCCAGCAGCCAAGATAGGGGGGACGACCAGCCCCAGCATTTT.